The rows below give T cell receptor beta chains drawn from one sample of a study of cytomegalovirus exposure and HLA in healthy donors. Sequencing used immunoSEQ multiplex PCR; TCRdb keeps in-frame clones, though not all of them. The data hold 310,000 or so clones, with about 90% observed a single time. The sequenced material came from PBMCs. The receptor source for this set is a woman under 30 in good health and CMV-seronegative. The CDR3 runs from the conserved cysteine through the conserved F or W. D genes are given only for firm matches. Size is omitted from some rows. Given values are once, few, many or a class for expanded clones.

v_call,d_call,j_call,clone_size,cdr3_aa,cdr3_nt
TRBV5-1,TRBD1,TRBJ1-6,-,CASSFWGGDRANSPLHF,TGCGCCAGCAGCTTTTGGGGGGGGGACAGGGCGAATTCACCCCTCCACTTT
TRBV2,-,TRBJ2-7,-,CAGEGTGPKQYF,TGTGCCGGGGAGGGGACAGGCCCTAAGCAGTACTTC
TRBV27,-,TRBJ2-7,-,CASSKERAYEQYF,TGTGCCAGCAGTAAGGAACGGGCCTACGAGCAGTACTTC
TRBV5-1,TRBD1,TRBJ2-2,-,CASSSTGGRAGELFF,TGCGCCAGCAGCTCCACAGGGGGGAGAGCCGGGGAGCTGTTTTTT
TRBV11-2,-,TRBJ1-3,-,CASRKQVWQGSPSGNTIYF,TGTGCCAGCAGGAAGCAAGTGTGGCAGGGTTCACCCTCTGGAAACACCATATATTTT
TRBV12-5,-,TRBJ1-5,-,CATSYQANQPQHF,TGTGCTACGTCTTACCAAGCCAATCAGCCCCAGCATTTT
TRBV19,-,TRBJ1-3,few,CASTIGGSGNTIYF,TGTGCCAGTACTATCGGGGGTTCGGGAAACACCATATATTTT
TRBV18,-,TRBJ1-5,-,CASSPTAGGNQPQHF,TGTGCCAGCTCACCTACTGCAGGCGGCAATCAGCCCCAGCATTTT
TRBV5-1,TRBD1,TRBJ1-2,-,CASSLDREGGYTF,TGCGCCAGCAGCCTAGACAGGGAAGGTGGCTACACCTTC
TRBV2,TRBD1,TRBJ1-1,-,CASKKGAGTEAFF,TGTGCCAGCAAAAAGGGGGCGGGCACTGAAGCTTTCTTT
TRBV6-1,TRBD1,TRBJ2-7,-,CASSEIWTGVYEQYF,TGTGCCAGCAGTGAAATCTGGACAGGAGTCTACGAGCAGTACTTC
TRBV9,TRBD1,TRBJ2-7,-,CASSPGTGYEQYF,TGTGCCAGCAGCCCCGGGACAGGGTACGAGCAGTACTTC
TRBV7-3,TRBD2,TRBJ2-1,once,CASSLAGGYSYNEQFF,TGTGCCAGCAGCTTAGCGGGGGGCTATTCCTACAATGAGCAGTTCTTC
TRBV19,TRBD2,TRBJ2-1,-,CASSIVGRDEQFF,TGTGCCAGTAGTATAGTAGGGAGGGATGAGCAGTTCTTC
TRBV4-1,-,TRBJ1-1,-,CASSQGQSFMNTEAFF,TGCGCCAGCAGCCAAGGACAGAGCTTTATGAACACTGAAGCTTTCTTT
TRBV10-3,TRBD2,TRBJ2-3,-,CAISDGGAPDTQYF,TGTGCCATCAGTGACGGGGGGGCTCCAGATACGCAGTATTTT
TRBV14,-,TRBJ2-7,-,CASSQDSGIPREQYF,TGTGCCAGCAGCCAAGACTCGGGGATCCCCCGGGAGCAGTACTTC
TRBV5-6,-,TRBJ2-7,-,CASSLWGGGSYEQYF,TGTGCCAGCAGCTTGTGGGGCGGGGGCAGCTACGAGCAGTACTTC
TRBV11-1,-,TRBJ2-7,few,CASSLAGARYEQYF,TGTGCCAGCAGCTTAGCGGGGGCTCGGTACGAGCAGTACTTC
TRBV7-8,-,TRBJ1-2,-,CASSLGTPSHGYTF,TGTGCCAGCAGCTTAGGTACTCCCTCTCATGGCTACACCTTC
TRBV27,-,TRBJ2-3,once,CASSSQDSPWVTDTQYF,TGTGCCAGCAGTTCACAAGACAGCCCCTGGGTCACAGATACGCAGTATTTT
TRBV7-2,-,TRBJ1-6,-,CASSEPGQPLHF,TGTGCCAGCAGCGAGCCGGGACAACCCCTCCACTTT
TRBV9,TRBD2,TRBJ2-3,-,CASSVSFGGAPDTQYF,TGTGCCAGCAGCGTGAGCTTCGGGGGGGCCCCAGATACGCAGTATTTT
TRBV6-6,TRBD2,TRBJ2-1,few,CASSSIAGGVMNEQFF,TGTGCCAGCAGTTCGATAGCGGGGGGCGTTATGAATGAGCAGTTCTTC
TRBV7-2,-,TRBJ2-3,-,CASSLYSDTQYF,TGTGCCAGCAGCTTATATTCAGATACGCAGTATTTT
TRBV11-3,TRBD2,TRBJ2-3,few,CASSFGGAGADTQYF,TGTGCCAGCAGCTTCGGGGGGGCCGGGGCAGATACGCAGTATTTT
TRBV19,TRBD2,TRBJ2-1,-,CASSMETQRGIYNEQFF,TGTGCCAGTAGTATGGAAACCCAGCGGGGGATATACAATGAGCAGTTCTTC
TRBV19,TRBD1,TRBJ1-5,-,CASSFSENRGDQPQHF,TGTGCCAGTAGTTTTTCAGAGAACAGGGGGGATCAGCCCCAGCATTTT
TRBV11-2,-,TRBJ1-1,-,CASSLGNRVHTEAFF,TGTGCCAGCAGCTTAGGTAACAGGGTTCACACTGAAGCTTTCTTT
TRBV18,TRBD1,TRBJ2-2,-,CASSLRQGQNTGELFF,TGTGCCAGCTCACTGCGACAGGGGCAGAACACCGGGGAGCTGTTTTTT
TRBV7-8,-,TRBJ2-7,-,CASSSRLDSYEQYF,TGTGCCAGCAGCAGCCGACTCGACTCCTACGAGCAGTACTTC
TRBV5-1,TRBD2,TRBJ2-5,-,CASSPGTSSQGETQYF,TGCGCCAGCAGCCCGGGGACTAGCTCTCAGGGAGAGACCCAGTACTTC
TRBV2,-,TRBJ2-1,-,CASSEEFGQFF,TGTGCCAGCAGTGAGGAGTTCGGGCAGTTCTTC
TRBV5-5,-,TRBJ2-6,-,CASSLGQGGNVLTF,TGTGCCAGCAGCTTGGGGCAGGGAGGCAACGTCCTGACTTTC
TRBV5-1,-,TRBJ2-3,-,CAVRISGGSTDTQYF,TGCGCCGTCCGCATATCCGGGGGAAGCACAGATACGCAGTATTTT
TRBV7-3,TRBD1,TRBJ1-2,-,CASSPRDRDRVDGYTF,TGTGCCAGCAGCCCCCGGGACAGGGACCGAGTCGATGGCTACACCTTC
TRBV19,-,TRBJ2-3,-,CASSTPGVGTDTQYF,TGTGCCAGTAGTACCCCCGGGGTGGGCACAGATACGCAGTATTTT
TRBV19,-,TRBJ1-3,-,CASAQDGVSGNTIYF,TGTGCCAGTGCCCAAGACGGGGTGTCTGGAAACACCATATATTTT
TRBV19,TRBD2,TRBJ2-2,once,CASSMGSGREDTGELFF,TGTGCCAGTAGTATGGGATCGGGGCGGGAGGACACCGGGGAGCTGTTTTTT